The rows below give T cell receptor beta chains drawn from one sample of a study of OX40 agonist ivuxolimab in advanced cancers. Produced via immunoSEQ multiplex PCR; TCRdb's table is partial and in-frame only. The sample lists 75,000 to 90,000 clones, about 90% occurring once. The sequencing used CD4+ or CD8+ T cells sorted from blood, collected in a trial of the OX40 agonist ivuxolimab. All receptors derive from an adult with an advanced solid tumor such as melanoma, head and neck, liver or kidney cancer. Each CDR3 is given with its conserved first and last residue. The D gene is left open where the match is weak. Part of the rows lack a size; the others show once, few, many or a class for expanded clones.

TRBD1	TRBJ1-3	TRBV5-6	.	TGTGCCAGCAGCCTATCGACAGGGTACGGAAACACCATATATTTT	CASSLSTGYGNTIYF
.	TRBJ1-2	TRBV30	.	TGTGCCTGGCTACACCTCTATGGCTACACCTTC	CAWLHLYGYTF
.	TRBJ2-1	TRBV7-8	.	TGTGCCAGCAGCTTAGCTGTTGGTCAATTAAGGTCCAATGAGCAGTTCTTC	CASSLAVGQLRSNEQFF
.	TRBJ2-3	TRBV10-2	.	TGCGCCAGCAGTGAGAATACGCAGTATTTT	CASSENTQYF
.	TRBJ1-6	TRBV10-2	few	TGCGCCAGCAGTGAGGACAGTTATTCACCCCTCCACTTT	CASSEDSYSPLHF
.	TRBJ2-1	TRBV11-2	.	TGTGCCAGCAGCATATTCTATGAGCAGTTCTTC	CASSIFYEQFF
.	TRBJ1-5	TRBV6-1	.	TGTGCCAGCAGTACCGGGACTCCCCAGCCCCAGCATTTT	CASSTGTPQPQHF
.	TRBJ2-1	TRBV19	.	TGTGCCAGTAGTACGGACTACCCCTACAATGAGCAGTTCTTC	CASSTDYPYNEQFF
.	TRBJ1-2	TRBV27	.	TGTGCCAGCAGTTTATCACGGCCTGGATATGGCTACACCTTC	CASSLSRPGYGYTF
TRBD2	TRBJ2-1	TRBV6-5	.	TGTGCCAGCATCCCTGCGGGAGCCTACAATGAGCAGTTCTTC	CASIPAGAYNEQFF
.	TRBJ1-5	TRBV2	few	TGTGCCAGCCTTCCAGGGAATAGCAATCAGCCCCAGCATTTT	CASLPGNSNQPQHF
TRBD1	TRBJ1-2	TRBV7-9	.	TGTGCCAGCAGCTTAAGGGACAGCTTATTATCTAACTATGGCTACACCTTC	CASSLRDSLLSNYGYTF
.	TRBJ1-3	TRBV28	.	TGTGCCAGCAGTTTGTATTTGGGGGATATAGGAAACACCATATATTTT	CASSLYLGDIGNTIYF
.	TRBJ1-1	TRBV28	.	TGTGCCAGCAGTTCTCAGTCCCCGGTAGCTTTCTTT	CASSSQSPVAFF
TRBD1	TRBJ2-5	TRBV19	.	TGTGCCAGTAGTATCCGGGACAGGGGAGAGACCCAGTACTTC	CASSIRDRGETQYF
.	TRBJ2-7	TRBV9	.	TGTGCCAGCAGCGTAATCGGGTCCGGATCTGGCGAGCAGTACTTC	CASSVIGSGSGEQYF
TRBD2	TRBJ2-1	TRBV7-8	.	TGTGCCAGCTTCCGCGGGAGTTCCTACAATGAGCAGTTCTTC	CASFRGSSYNEQFF
.	TRBJ2-1	TRBV27	.	TGTGCCAGCAGTTCATTCGGCAATGAGCAGTTCTTC	CASSSFGNEQFF
.	TRBJ1-5	TRBV28	once	TGTGCCAGCAGTTTGGGGTACAATCAGCCCCAGCATTTT	CASSLGYNQPQHF
.	TRBJ2-1	TRBV12-5	once	TGTGCTAGTGGTTTGCCCATCACGGGAGCCGACAATGAGCAGTTCTTC	CASGLPITGADNEQFF
TRBD1	TRBJ1-1	TRBV10-3	.	TGTGCCATCAGTGAGCCCAGGGGGGTGGACACTGAAGCTTTCTTT	CAISEPRGVDTEAFF
.	TRBJ2-1	TRBV5-8	.	TGTGCCAGCAGCTTGACAGGGCTCTACAATGAGCAGTTCTTC	CASSLTGLYNEQFF
.	TRBJ2-1	TRBV18	.	TGTGCCAGCTCACCGGAGTGGCAAGAGCAGTTCTTC	CASSPEWQEQFF
.	TRBJ1-5	TRBV28	.	TGTGCCAGCAGTTTCTGGACGGAAGGCAATCAGCCCCAGCATTTT	CASSFWTEGNQPQHF
.	TRBJ2-1	TRBV29-1	.	TGCAGCGTTGATGGAGGGCCCTACAATGAGCAGTTCTTC	CSVDGGPYNEQFF